The TCR beta chain under discussion was sequenced for a study of T cells in Graves' hyperthyroidism and ophthalmopathy. As for the study in general: Peripheral blood sampling occurred at initial diagnosis, before any treatment. Study-level findings and limits: Ophthalmopathy was model-predicted a median about 6.7 months pre-onset.

The CDR3 runs to 15 residues. Germline CDR1 and CDR2: SGHRS and YFSETQ. After removal of 2 bases from V and 4 bases from J, the junction contained 3 bases not matched to a gene. Each ophthalmopathy patient scored at least 3 on the Clinical Activity Score and at least 4 on NOSPECS grade, with duration under 3 months. This clonotype was observed a handful of times. Its antigen is not known. TCR beta CDR3 sequences were amplified from RNA transcripts. With the HTBI primer set, the TCR CDR3 went through a first round of RT-PCR. TCRdb reprocessed the multiplex PCR reads with MiXCR, giving one entry per CDR3 protein. The sample includes under 300,000 distinct CDR3 sequences, around 20% seen only once; the top ten take around 65%.

This rearrangement joins TRBV5-1 to TRBJ2-1; TRBD2 agrees at 10 bases. The sequence came from a man between 25 and 39 years old with Graves' ophthalmopathy. What was sequenced was blood. CDR3 residues: CASSLTSGMYNEQFF. The CDR3 DNA is TGCGCCAGCAGCTTAACTAGCGGGATGTACAATGAGCAGTTCTTC.